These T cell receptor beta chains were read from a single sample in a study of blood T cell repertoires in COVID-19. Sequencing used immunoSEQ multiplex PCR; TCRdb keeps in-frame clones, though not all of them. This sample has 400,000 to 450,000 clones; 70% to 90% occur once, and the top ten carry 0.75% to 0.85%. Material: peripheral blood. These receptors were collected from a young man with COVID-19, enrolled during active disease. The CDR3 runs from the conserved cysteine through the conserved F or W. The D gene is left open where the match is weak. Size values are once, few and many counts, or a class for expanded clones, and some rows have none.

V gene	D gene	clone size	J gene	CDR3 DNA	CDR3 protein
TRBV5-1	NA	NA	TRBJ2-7	TGCGCCAGCAGCCATAAGGGACAAGATTACGAGCAGTACTTC	CASSHKGQDYEQYF
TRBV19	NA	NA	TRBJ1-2	TGTGCCAGTAGTATAGGGGAGAGACTTGGCTACACCTTC	CASSIGERLGYTF
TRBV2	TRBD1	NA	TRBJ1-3	TGTGCCAGCAGTGAACAGGGGGGCTCTGGAAACACCATATATTTT	CASSEQGGSGNTIYF
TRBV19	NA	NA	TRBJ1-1	TGTGCCAGTAGTCACCGGGGGGGGATAGAAGCTTTCTTT	CASSHRGGIEAFF
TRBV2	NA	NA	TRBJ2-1	TGTGCCAGCAAGGACTCGACCTACAATGAGCAGTTCTTC	CASKDSTYNEQFF
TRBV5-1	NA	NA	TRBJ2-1	TGCGCCAGCAGCTTGGTTGGCAGGATCATAGATGAGCAGTTCTTC	CASSLVGRIIDEQFF
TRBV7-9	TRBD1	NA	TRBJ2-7	TGTGCCAGCAGCTCCACCCAGGGGGCTTTGGTCAACGAGCAGTACTTC	CASSSTQGALVNEQYF
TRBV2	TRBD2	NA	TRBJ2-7	TGTGCCAGCAGTGAAGACGGGACTAGCGGGACCTATTACGAGCAGTACTTC	CASSEDGTSGTYYEQYF
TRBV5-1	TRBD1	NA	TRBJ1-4	TGCGCCAGCAGCTTGAAGGGACAGGATGAAAAACTGTTTTTT	CASSLKGQDEKLFF
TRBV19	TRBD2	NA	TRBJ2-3	TGTGCCAGTAGTATAGTTGCTAGCGGGGGTTCAGATACGCAGTATTTT	CASSIVASGGSDTQYF
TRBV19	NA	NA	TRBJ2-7	TGTGCCAGTAGTACTACAGGGTTGGGGAACTACGAGCAGTACTTC	CASSTTGLGNYEQYF
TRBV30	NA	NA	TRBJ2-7	TGTGCCTGGAGACTAGCCGGGACGCAGACATACGAGCAGTACTTC	CAWRLAGTQTYEQYF
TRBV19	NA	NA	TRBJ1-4	TGTGCCAGTAGTATAGGTGCGGGTGAAGGTGAAAAACTGTTTTTT	CASSIGAGEGEKLFF
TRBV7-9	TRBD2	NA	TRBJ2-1	TGTGCCAGCAGCCGCGGGGCTAGCGGAAACAATGAGCAGTTCTTC	CASSRGASGNNEQFF
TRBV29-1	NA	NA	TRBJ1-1	TGCAGCTTCACGGGGGTCCCGAACACTGAAGCTTTCTTT	CSFTGVPNTEAFF
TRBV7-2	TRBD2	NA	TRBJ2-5	TGTGCCAGCAGCTTCTACTCTGCTAGCGGCCAAGAGACCCAGTACTTC	CASSFYSASGQETQYF
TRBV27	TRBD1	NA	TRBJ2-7	TGTGCCAGCAGTTCGGGCGACAGGGGGCCCTACGAGCAGTACTTC	CASSSGDRGPYEQYF
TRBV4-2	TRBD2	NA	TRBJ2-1	TGTGCCAGCAGCAGAGGGACTAGCGACAATGAGCAGTTCTTC	CASSRGTSDNEQFF
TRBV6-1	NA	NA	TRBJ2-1	TGTGCCAGCAGTGAAGCGCCTAGGCCATCCAATGAGCAGTTCTTC	CASSEAPRPSNEQFF
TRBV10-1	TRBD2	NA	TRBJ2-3	TGCGCCAGCAACGGGGGGAGCACAGATACGCAGTATTTT	CASNGGSTDTQYF
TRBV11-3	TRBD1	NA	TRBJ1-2	TGTGCCAGCAGCTCCGGACAGGTTAATTATGGCTACACCTTC	CASSSGQVNYGYTF
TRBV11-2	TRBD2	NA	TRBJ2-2	TGTGCCAGCAGCTTAGTTACTAGCGGGATCGGGGAGCTGTTTTTT	CASSLVTSGIGELFF
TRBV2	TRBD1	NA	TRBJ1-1	TGTGCCAGCAGCCCCGACAGGGGGAAGCTGGGTTTCTTT	CASSPDRGKLGFF
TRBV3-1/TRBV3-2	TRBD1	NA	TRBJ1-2	TGTGCCAGCAGTCCCGGGACAGCAACTAACTATGGCTACACCTTC	CASSPGTATNYGYTF
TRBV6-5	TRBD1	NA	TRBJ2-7	TGTGCCAGCAGGGGACAGGGGCCCTACGAGCAGTACTTC	CASRGQGPYEQYF
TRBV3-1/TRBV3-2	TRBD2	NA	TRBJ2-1	TGTGCCAGCAGCCAAAGACGGGGGGGGTCCTACAATGAGCAGTTCTTC	CASSQRRGGSYNEQFF
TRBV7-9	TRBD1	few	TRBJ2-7	TGTGCCAGCAGCTTATCGGTCGCTAGAGGGGGCCTTAGCTCCTACGAGCAGTACTTC	CASSLSVARGGLSSYEQYF
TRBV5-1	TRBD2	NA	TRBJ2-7	TGCGCCAGCAGCCCACTAGCGGGGGGTTTCGACGAGCAGTACTTC	CASSPLAGGFDEQYF
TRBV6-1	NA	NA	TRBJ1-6	TGTGCCAGCAGTGACCAGGCAGGGAAGTCACCCCTCCACTTT	CASSDQAGKSPLHF
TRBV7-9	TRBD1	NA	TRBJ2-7	TGTGCCAGCAGCTTAGCGGGACAGCACCGAGTTGGCGAGCAGTACTTC	CASSLAGQHRVGEQYF
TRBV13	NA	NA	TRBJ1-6	TGTGCCAGCAGCAAATCAGGGAATTCACCCCTCCACTTT	CASSKSGNSPLHF
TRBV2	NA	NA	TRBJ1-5	TGTGCCAGCACAAATTGGGGGGAAGGGAATCAGCCCCAGCATTTT	CASTNWGEGNQPQHF
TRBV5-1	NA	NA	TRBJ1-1	TGCGCCAGCAGCTCCGGGTACACTGAAGCTTTCTTT	CASSSGYTEAFF
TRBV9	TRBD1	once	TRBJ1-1	TGTGCCAGCAGCCCCCGACAGGGAGGAGATACTGAAGCTTTCTTT	CASSPRQGGDTEAFF
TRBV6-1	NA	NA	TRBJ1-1	TGTGCCAGCAGTCCTCAGGGTAGGACTGAAGCTTTCTTT	CASSPQGRTEAFF